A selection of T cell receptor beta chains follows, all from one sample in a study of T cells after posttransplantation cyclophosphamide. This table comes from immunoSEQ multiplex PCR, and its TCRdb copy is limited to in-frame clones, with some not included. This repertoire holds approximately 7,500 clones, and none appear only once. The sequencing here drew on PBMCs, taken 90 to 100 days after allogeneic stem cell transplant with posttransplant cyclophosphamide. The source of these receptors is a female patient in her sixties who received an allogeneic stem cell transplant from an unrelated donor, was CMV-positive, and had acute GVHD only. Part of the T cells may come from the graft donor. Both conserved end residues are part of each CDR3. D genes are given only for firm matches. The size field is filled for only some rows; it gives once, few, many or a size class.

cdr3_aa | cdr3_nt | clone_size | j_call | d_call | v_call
CASSATALNEKLFF | TGTGCCAGCAGCGCGACCGCACTAAATGAAAAACTGTTTTTT | many | TRBJ1-4 | NA | TRBV14
CASSVDLKGLETQYF | TGTGCCAGCAGCGTCGATCTAAAGGGGCTGGAGACCCAGTACTTC | many | TRBJ2-5 | NA | TRBV9
CAYSGRESNSPLHF | TGTGCCTACTCGGGCAGGGAGAGTAATTCACCCCTCCACTTT | many | TRBJ1-6 | NA | TRBV30
CASSQLPGGSHRYEQYF | TGTGCCAGCAGCCAACTCCCCGGCGGGAGTCATAGATACGAGCAGTACTTC | many | TRBJ2-7 | TRBD2 | TRBV14
CASNPGGWTGELFF | TGTGCCAGCAACCCAGGGGGTTGGACCGGGGAGCTGTTTTTT | many | TRBJ2-2 | TRBD1 | TRBV12-3/TRBV12-4
CASSSPPGQTTDTQYF | TGTGCCAGCAGCTCCCCTCCGGGACAGACCACAGATACGCAGTATTTT | medium-sized | TRBJ2-3 | TRBD1 | TRBV7-2
CASSLGQGNGGELFF | TGTGCCAGCAGCTTGGGACAGGGGAACGGCGGGGAGCTGTTTTTT | many | TRBJ2-2 | TRBD1 | TRBV7-7
CASSLTGMGITSYEQYF | TGTGCCAGCAGTTTAACAGGGATGGGAATTACCTCCTACGAGCAGTACTTC | medium-sized | TRBJ2-7 | NA | TRBV27
CASSEGPLLMVEQYF | TGTGCCAGCAGTGAGGGGCCACTTCTCATGGTCGAGCAGTACTTC | NA | TRBJ2-7 | NA | TRBV2
CASSQGGPRGLETQYF | TGCGCCAGCAGCCAAGGAGGGCCCCGGGGTTTAGAGACCCAGTACTTC | few | TRBJ2-5 | NA | TRBV4-3
CASSPRVRISTDTQYF | TGTGCCAGCTCACCACGGGTCAGGATCAGCACAGATACGCAGTATTTT | many | TRBJ2-3 | NA | TRBV18
CASTGGHQPQHF | TGTGCCAGTACGGGGGGCCATCAGCCCCAGCATTTT | many | TRBJ1-5 | NA | TRBV19
CASSDIASGGADEQFF | TGTGCCAGCAGTGACATTGCTAGCGGGGGGGCTGATGAGCAGTTCTTC | medium-sized | TRBJ2-1 | TRBD2 | TRBV6-4
CSVAAGTGSNEQFF | TGCAGCGTTGCCGCCGGGACAGGGAGCAATGAGCAGTTCTTC | many | TRBJ2-1 | TRBD1 | TRBV29-1
CASSVAGQLSYNEQFF | TGTGCCAGCAGCGTAGCAGGGCAGCTCTCCTACAATGAGCAGTTCTTC | many | TRBJ2-1 | NA | TRBV9
CASSGTGAVGYTF | TGTGCCAGCAGTGGGACAGGGGCGGTTGGCTACACCTTC | many | TRBJ1-2 | TRBD1 | TRBV2
CASSLTGAGDKETQYF | TGTGCCAGCAGCTTGACAGGGGCGGGAGACAAAGAGACCCAGTACTTC | many | TRBJ2-5 | NA | TRBV5-4
CASSRRQGANEKLFF | TGTGCCAGTAGTCGTAGACAGGGGGCGAACGAAAAACTGTTTTTT | medium-sized | TRBJ1-4 | TRBD1 | TRBV19
CAISESATGPQETQYF | TGTGCCATCAGTGAGTCCGCGACAGGGCCCCAAGAGACCCAGTACTTC | many | TRBJ2-5 | TRBD1 | TRBV10-3
CASSYGTGGTYGYTF | TGCGCCAGCAGCTATGGGACAGGGGGGACCTATGGCTACACCTTC | many | TRBJ1-2 | TRBD1 | TRBV5-1
CASSLGGGGFVTDTQYF | TGTGCCAGCAGCTTAGGAGGTGGGGGCTTTGTCACAGATACGCAGTATTTT | few | TRBJ2-3 | NA | TRBV7-8
CAWSVRGTGKETQYF | TGTGCCTGGAGTGTAAGAGGGACAGGGAAAGAGACCCAGTACTTC | many | TRBJ2-5 | TRBD1 | TRBV30
CASSLVGGRQPQHF | TGTGCCAGCAGCTTAGTGGGGGGGCGCCAGCCCCAGCATTTT | many | TRBJ1-5 | NA | TRBV7-2
CASSQQGAHYNEQFF | TGTGCCAGCAGCCAACAGGGTGCCCACTACAATGAGCAGTTCTTC | many | TRBJ2-1 | NA | TRBV12-3/TRBV12-4
CASSLAVGSGTEAFF | TGTGCCAGCAGCTTAGCAGTAGGATCGGGCACTGAAGCTTTCTTT | many | TRBJ1-1 | NA | TRBV11-1
CASSYGQGLGYTF | TGTGCCAGCAGCTACGGACAGGGGCTTGGCTACACCTTC | many | TRBJ1-2 | TRBD1 | TRBV7-9
CASSRGTNTEAFF | TGTGCCAGCAGCCGGGGGACGAACACTGAAGCTTTCTTT | NA | TRBJ1-1 | NA | TRBV7-9
CASSSRDRVSNEQFF | TGCGCCAGCAGCTCTCGGGACAGGGTTTCAAATGAGCAGTTCTTC | many | TRBJ2-1 | TRBD1 | TRBV5-1
CASSPGTGNTIYF | TGTGCCAGCAGTCCTGGGACAGGAAACACCATATATTTT | many | TRBJ1-3 | NA | TRBV7-8
CASRLSQGPQETQYF | TGTGCCAGCAGACTCTCACAGGGGCCGCAAGAGACCCAGTACTTC | NA | TRBJ2-5 | TRBD1 | TRBV6-5
CASSLGTNYEQYF | TGTGCCAGCAGCTTAGGGACAAACTACGAGCAGTACTTC | many | TRBJ2-7 | NA | TRBV7-8
CASSIRDRVGTEAFF | TGTGCCAGCAGTATCCGGGACAGGGTGGGCACTGAAGCTTTCTTT | many | TRBJ1-1 | TRBD1 | TRBV12-3/TRBV12-4
CATSRAADSDQPQHF | TGTGCCACCAGCAGAGCCGCGGATTCGGATCAGCCCCAGCATTTT | NA | TRBJ1-5 | NA | TRBV15
CASSQGGDISTDTQYF | TGCGCCAGCAGCCAGGGCGGGGATATAAGCACAGATACGCAGTATTTT | many | TRBJ2-3 | NA | TRBV4-1